This T cell receptor (beta chain) derives from a study of technical replicates of blood from several donors. Measured with immunoSEQ multiplex PCR; TCRdb has only the in-frame clones, and not every one. The sample contains 66,000 or so clones, more than 95% of which appear only once. The germline gives CDR1 SGDLS, CDR2 YYNGEE. The CDR3 has 14 amino acids. V was pared by 4 bases and J by 1 base, with 11 bases between. The V call is TRBV9, the J call TRBJ1-1; no reliable D call. Sequenced: T cells isolated from PBMCs. The source is a human donor in good health. The CDR3, as DNA: TGTGCCAGCAGCCCTCAAGGGAGGAACACTGAAGCTTTCTTT. It is translated as CASSPQGRNTEAFF. The variable domain in full, with the rest retrieved from reference TRBV9 and TRBJ1-1, is DSGVTQTPKHLITATGQRVTLRCSPRSGDLSVYWYQQSLDQGLQFLIQYYNGEERAKGNILERFSAQQFPDLHSELNLSSLELGDSALYFCASSPQGRNTEAFFGQGTRLTVV.